Listed here are 29 T cell receptor beta chains from one sample, sequenced in a study of regulatory T cells in long-lasting Graves disease. Both iRepertoire HTBI primers and Arm-PCR of CDR3 regions were used to build the TCR beta libraries. TCRdb recomputed calls from the multiplex PCR reads with MiXCR, one row per CDR3 protein. The sample holds hundreds of thousands of distinct CDR3 sequences, less than 20% seen once. Time point reported: newly diagnosed GD, antithyroid drugs for less than 3 months. PBMC RNA was the source of the TCR library. The sample was also reused in another study, on T cells in Graves' hyperthyroidism and ophthalmopathy.

The sequences come from peripheral blood mononuclear cells (PBMCs), collected at new diagnosis, from a patient treated with antithyroid drugs. These receptors were collected from a woman aged 30 to 39 with Graves disease.

Notes on this clonotype: A much larger clonotype is one base distant, so this may be a read error. The genes are TRBV30 and TRBJ1-4; D remains unclear. Germline V lookup: CDR1 GTSNPN, CDR2 SVGIG (reference sequence). The CDR3 totals 12 residues. CDR3 sequence: CARSVLTEKLFF. The DNA for the CDR3 is TGTGCCAGGAGTGTACTAACGGAAAAACTGTTTTTT.

A few counts support this clonotype. The chain employs TRBV28 and TRBJ2-1; D ambiguous. CDR3 size: 13 residues. CDR1 MDHEN and CDR2 SYDVKM come from the germline V gene. V lost 8 bases and J lost 4, with 12 bases in between. CDR3 bases: TGTGCCAGCGCCGCGTCCCGTTACAATGAGCAGTTCTTC. Translating it yields CASAASRYNEQFF.

The sample holds a few counts of this clonotype. J is TRBJ1-2 and V is TRBV30, with D tentatively TRBD1 (5 bases). Per the germline V gene, CDR1 is GTSNPN and CDR2 is SVGIG (reference sequence). V lost 4 bases, J lost 11 bases, and 14 bases lay in between. This CDR3 is 11 amino acids long. CDR3 DNA: TGTGCCTGGATGCGGAACGGGGGTTACACCTTC. It specifies CAWMRNGGYTF.

Many counts were recorded for this clonotype. V is TRBV12-3 or TRBV12-4 and J is TRBJ1-1, with D tentatively TRBD1 (5 bases). V lost 4 bases and J 1 base, leaving 10 bases between the germline ends. This CDR3 comprises 14 residues. In DNA, the CDR3 is TGTGCCAGCAGTTCCGGGGCCGCGAACACTGAAGCTTTCTTT. Amino acid sequence: CASSSGAANTEAFF.

In its sample, this clonotype was seen many times. This chain joins TRBV6-1 and TRBJ1-1; D unresolved. Germline values: CDR1 MNHNS, CDR2 SASEGT. The CDR3 totals 13 residues. Deletions cut 8 bases from V and 2 bases from J, with 12 bases between. For the CDR3, the DNA is TGTGCCAGCCAACAAACGGGTAACACTGAAGCTTTCTTT. Protein product: CASQQTGNTEAFF.

The sample holds many counts of this clonotype. The rearrangement links TRBV15 to TRBJ2-5, with a weak D call TRBD1 (5 bases). This CDR3 contains 13 residues. V was trimmed by 3 bases and J by 3 bases, leaving 8 bases between them. The germline gives CDR1 LNHNV, CDR2 YYDKDF (reference sequence). CDR3 residues: CATSRTDEETQYF. The CDR3 bases are TGTGCCACCAGCAGGACAGACGAAGAGACCCAGTACTTC.

This clonotype has just a few counts. V usage is TRBV15 and J usage is TRBJ1-2; 7 bases match TRBD1. The V gene's germline CDR1 is LNHNV and CDR2 YYDKDF (reference sequence). The CDR3 is made up of 19 amino acids. The V gene end was trimmed by 0 bases and the J gene end by 6 bases; junction bases not matched to a gene: 19. CDR3: CATSREVVQRGRSFNGYTF. CDR3 nucleotide sequence: TGTGCCACCAGCAGAGAAGTGGTCCAGAGGGGGCGCTCCTTTAATGGCTACACCTTC.

This chain uses TRBV29-1 with TRBJ2-1; D not certain. CDR1 is SQVTM and CDR2 is ANQGSEA in the germline V gene. This CDR3 is built from 12 residues. The V end lost 4 bases, the J end lost 1 base, and 5 bases lay between the germline ends. This chain's CDR3 is CSVAGSYNEQFF. CDR3 DNA sequence: TGCAGCGTTGCGGGTTCCTACAATGAGCAGTTCTTC.

This chain links TRBV28 with TRBJ2-5, with D hard to call. CDR3 length equals 11 residues. Germline V lookup: CDR1 MDHEN, CDR2 SYDVKM. The CDR3 DNA reads as TGTGCGGCGGCCAGACAAGAGACCCAGTACTTC. Residues: CAAARQETQYF.

Points on this clonotype: One end of the junction does not line up with germline, which may come from a read error. The J gene is TRBJ2-1, the V gene TRBV7-2; D may be TRBD2 (6 bases). This CDR3 is 14 amino acids long. Germline lookup yields CDR1 SGHTA and CDR2 FQGNSA. Here the CDR3 reads CAGSLPPGVREQFF. CDR3 DNA sequence: TGTGCCGGCAGCTTACCCCCGGGGGTGAGAGAGCAGTTCTTC.

The chain combines TRBV5-1 with TRBJ1-1; 8 bases are a match to TRBD1. This CDR3 is built from 13 residues. Germline trimming cut 3 bases from V and 3 bases from J; bases unmatched to any gene: 1. Germline CDR1 and CDR2: SGHRS and YFSETQ. Here the CDR3 DNA reads TGCGCCAGCAGCTCAGGGGGCTACACTGAAGCTTTCTTT. Translation: CASSSGGYTEAFF.

Concerning this clonotype: Only one base separates this from a far larger clonotype, so it likely reflects a read error. V usage is TRBV28 and J usage is TRBJ2-1; TRBD2 agrees at 8 bases. TRBJ2-5 matches the DNA end more closely, so the J call is doubtful. The CDR3 length is 14 residues. Germline V CDR1 and CDR2: MDHEN, SYDVKM. This CDR3 reads CASSSAGAPETQYF. CDR3 DNA: TGTGCCAGCAGTTCAGCGGGGGCGCCGGAGACCCAGTACTTC.

About this clonotype: A much larger clone is a single base away; this may be a read error. The chain combines TRBV20-1 with TRBJ1-1; D unclear. The CDR3 spans 14 residues. Germline V lookup: CDR1 DFQATT, CDR2 SNEGSKA (reference sequence). Trimming pared 0 bases from V and 3 bases from J, leaving 11 bases between. The CDR3 spells CSARDGGKDTEAFF. For the CDR3, the DNA is TGCAGTGCTAGAGATGGAGGAAAGGACACTGAAGCTTTCTTT.

The chain links TRBV19 to TRBJ1-5; D is ambiguous. The CDR3 covers 13 residues. V was shortened by 5 bases and J by 7 bases, with 12 bases between the two germline ends. Germline CDR1 LNHDA, CDR2 SQIVND (reference sequence). This chain's CDR3 is CASSGSWEQPQHF. CDR3 in DNA: TGTGCCAGTAGTGGGTCTTGGGAGCAGCCCCAGCATTTT.

This clonotype has a count of ten or more. CDR3 residues: CASSFLAETNYGYTF. CDR3 in DNA: TGTGCCAGCAGTTTTCTGGCAGAGACTAACTATGGCTACACCTTC. V gene TRBV12-3 or TRBV12-4 combines with J gene TRBJ1-2; D not certain. Trimming removed 3 bases from V and 0 bases from J, with 11 bases in between. This CDR3 is 15 amino acids long.

The chain couples TRBV7-6 to TRBJ2-3; 9 bases match TRBD1. Germline V gene data show CDR1 as SGHVS and CDR2 as FNYEAQ. The V and J ends lost 1 base and 6 bases, in that order; junction bases with no gene match: 23. The CDR3 sequence is 21 residues long. In DNA, the CDR3 is TGTGCCAGCAGCTTAGTGGGTCGGGACAGGGAAGGCGGCGGGAGTGTGGATACGCAGTATTTT. It translates to CASSLVGRDREGGGSVDTQYF.

The rearrangement joins TRBV7-6 to TRBJ2-7; the match to TRBD2 covers 9 bases. The CDR3 length is 15 residues. The germline V gene has CDR1 SGHVS and CDR2 FNYEAQ. V trimming: 5 bases; J trimming: 5 bases; junction bases outside the gene matches: 10. This chain's CDR3 is CASSANSGSLHEQYF. The CDR3 bases are TGTGCCAGCAGCGCGAATAGCGGGAGTCTCCACGAGCAGTACTTC.

This clonotype was picked up many times. The V gene is TRBV7-3, the J gene TRBJ2-2, with D unclear. Germline V gene sequence: CDR1 SGHTA, CDR2 FQGTGA. V was shortened by 5 bases and J by 0 bases, with 13 bases between the two germline ends. The length of the CDR3 is 16 residues. The CDR3 DNA reads TGTGCCAGCAGCCCTCATTCTCCAACGAACACCGGGGAGCTGTTTTTT. Encoded protein: CASSPHSPTNTGELFF.

The chain is built from TRBV20-1 and TRBJ2-3; 7 nucleotides line up with TRBD2. With 3 bases clipped from V and 0 bases from J, the junction kept 3 bases outside the gene matches. Germline-derived CDR1 and CDR2 are DFQATT and SNEGSKA (reference sequence). The CDR3 sequence is 14 residues long. The DNA for the CDR3 is TGCAGTGCTAGGGGACTAACTAGCACAGATACGCAGTATTTT. This sequence encodes CSARGLTSTDTQYF.

This clonotype was recorded many times. This chain joins TRBV28 and TRBJ1-4, with D uncertain. Between the trimmed V and J ends, which lost 5 bases and 7 bases, there was a span of 14 bases. Germline V gene sequence: CDR1 MDHEN, CDR2 SYDVKM. The CDR3 is 14 residues long. The CDR3 here is CASSVSGVGEKLFF. Written as DNA, the CDR3 is TGTGCCAGCAGTGTTTCAGGTGTCGGTGAAAAACTGTTTTTT.

This clonotype was counted at least ten times. The gene calls are TRBV12-3 or TRBV12-4 and TRBJ1-1; perhaps TRBD1 as D (5 bases). Deletions cut 8 bases from V and 5 bases from J, with 6 bases between. CDR3 length equals 10 residues. CDR3 protein: CASRTTEAFF. In DNA form, the CDR3 reads TGTGCCAGCCGGACAACTGAAGCTTTCTTT.

This clonotype was counted many times. The CDR3 nucleotides are TGCAGTGCTAGTGTGATATACAATCAGCCCCAGCATTTT. Translating gives CSASVIYNQPQHF. V usage is TRBV20-1 and J usage is TRBJ1-5; D is unresolved. CDR1 and CDR2 from the germline V gene are DFQATT and SNEGSKA (reference sequence). Trimming took off 3 bases at V and 3 bases at J, with 9 bases between the two ends. The CDR3 length is 13 residues.

The V and J genes are TRBV29-1 and TRBJ1-2; the D is unclear. Trimming pared 3 bases from V and 7 bases from J, leaving 21 bases between. Germline CDR1 SQVTM, CDR2 ANQGSEA. The CDR3 has 15 residues. CDR3 sequence reads: CSVEGNEYHPGGYTF. The DNA for the CDR3 is TGCAGCGTTGAGGGTAACGAATATCATCCGGGTGGCTACACCTTC.

This clonotype has ten or more counts. V gene TRBV12-3 or TRBV12-4 combines with J gene TRBJ1-3, with D unclear. V was cut by 6 bases and J by 0 bases, with 9 bases left in between. The CDR3 sequence is 14 residues long. Here the CDR3 reads CASSRTASGNTIYF. For the CDR3, the DNA is TGTGCCAGCAGCCGGACGGCCTCTGGAAACACCATATATTTT.

Note on this clonotype: A much larger clone lies a single base off, so this may be a read error. The chain recombines TRBV19 with TRBJ1-1; 7 nucleotides line up with TRBD1. Germline assignment: CDR1 LNHDA and CDR2 SQIVND (reference sequence). The CDR3 runs 16 residues. Losses at the gene ends were 11 bases for V and 4 bases for J; bases not matched to a gene: 19. The CDR3 DNA follows: TGTGCCTCTGGGGTTAGGACAACAGGGGCCTTCACTGAAGCTTTCTTT. Amino acid sequence: CASGVRTTGAFTEAFF.

This clonotype was detected only a few times. The chain uses TRBV27 and TRBJ1-2, with 9 nucleotides matching TRBD1. J was trimmed by 4 bases and V by 7 bases; bases with no gene match: 4. CDR1 MNHEY and CDR2 SMNVEV come from the germline V gene (reference sequence). The length of the CDR3 is 13 residues. CDR3 bases: TGTGCCAGCACCGGGACAGGGTCCTATGGCTACACCTTC. It is translated as CASTGTGSYGYTF.

The V gene is TRBV24-1, the J gene TRBJ2-7; TRBD2 is a possible D gene (6 bases). The V end was cut by 3 bases, the J end by 3 bases, with 17 bases between. This CDR3 has 16 residues. The germline V gene has CDR1 KGHDR and CDR2 SFDVKD. In nucleotides, the CDR3 is TGTGCCACCAGTGATCCGGGCGGGGATCGGGGCTACGAGCAGTACTTC. Its translation: CATSDPGGDRGYEQYF.

This clonotype was observed a handful of times. The rearrangement links TRBV5-1 to TRBJ2-3; 8 bases are a match to TRBD2. The CDR3 has 16 residues. The V and J ends lost 0 bases and 2 bases, in that order; junction bases with no gene match: 5. Looked up from germline, CDR1 is SGHRS and CDR2 is YFSETQ. The DNA for the CDR3 is TGCGCCAGCAGCTTGGCTCCAGGACTAGCCACAGATACGCAGTATTTT. It specifies CASSLAPGLATDTQYF.

V and J are TRBV30 and TRBJ2-1; tentatively, D is TRBD2 (7 bases). Trimming took 0 bases from V and 6 from J, leaving 9 bases between them. The CDR3 covers 13 residues. Germline CDR1 and CDR2: GTSNPN and SVGIG (reference sequence). This CDR3 reads CAWSVGGVNEQFF. Written as DNA, the CDR3 is TGTGCCTGGAGTGTAGGGGGGGTCAATGAGCAGTTCTTC.